This TCR beta chain was captured by sequencing in a study of post-analysis software for immune sequencing data. Background on the study: Several disease courses (relapsing-remitting, secondary progressive and progressive-relapsing) of multiple sclerosis were included. Study findings and constraints: Five or six TRBV segments were more frequent in patients than controls; TRBV5-6, TRBV5-1 and TRBV20-1 belonged to this group.

This CDR3 is built from 14 residues. With V trimmed by 6 bases and J by 2 bases, 7 bases remained unmatched. CDR1 is SQVTM, CDR2 ANQGSEA, per germline. With regard to this clonotype: Its cognate antigen is unknown.

TCR beta libraries were prepared from cDNA with unique molecular identifiers. Each batch of about 0.85 to 10 million T cells produced some 450,000 cDNA molecules. TCRdb re-analysed the PCR reads in MiXCR, keeping a single row per CDR3 protein. This table holds around 770,000 distinct CDR3 sequences, around 45% found once. The sequence was obtained from a girl aged 5 to 17 with multiple sclerosis. The chain employs TRBV29-1 and TRBJ2-1, with 7 bases lining up with TRBD1. Sequencing used blood. Here the CDR3 DNA reads TGCAGCGTGGACGACAGGGAGACCTACAATGAGCAGTTCTTC. This sequence encodes CSVDDRETYNEQFF.